This T cell receptor beta chain came from a study of T cell responses to AZD1222 COVID-19 vaccine. The V end lost 3 bases, the J end lost 0 bases, and 8 bases lay between the germline ends. Germline lookup yields CDR1 LNHDA and CDR2 SQIVND (reference sequence). The CDR3 runs to 14 residues. Here immunoSEQ multiplex PCR was the method, and the copy in TCRdb shows in-frame clones only, minus some. The repertoire holds around 84,000 clones, roughly nine tenths seen once, with about 7.1% in the top ten. The chain uses TRBV19 and TRBJ1-2; perhaps TRBD1 as D (5 bases). This receptor was identified in an adult in good health. The specimen comprised peripheral blood, sampled on day 0 of MenACWY control vaccination. CDR3 in DNA: TGTGCCAGTAGTATCACAGGTACTAACTATGGCTACACCTTC. It codes for CASSITGTNYGYTF.